This T cell receptor beta chain came from a study of blood T cell repertoires in COVID-19. About the research overall: In each case, the material was cDNA or gDNA derived from T cells, B-cell-depleted T cells, or PBMCs.

Generated by immunoSEQ multiplex PCR, the TCRdb table keeps only in-frame clones and is missing some. Of roughly 54,000 clones in the sample, 87% were seen once. The CDR3 spans 18 residues. Germline loops: CDR1 SGHAT, CDR2 FQNNGV. Trimming cost V 6 bases and J 0 bases; bases outside gene matches: 10. The TCR sequence derives from a woman aged 55-75 years with COVID-19, enrolled during active disease. This chain links TRBV11-2 with TRBJ2-3; 12 nucleotides agree with TRBD2. Input material: peripheral blood. CDR3 region: CASSLYWTSGDSTDTQYF. The CDR3 region has the DNA TGTGCCAGCAGTCTATACTGGACTAGCGGGGATAGCACAGATACGCAGTATTTT. Full variable domain (missing parts from reference TRBV11-2 and TRBJ2-3): EAGVAQSPRYKIIEKRQSVAFWCNPISGHATLYWYQQILGQGPKLLIQFQNNGVVDDSQLPKDRFSAERLKGVDSTLKIQPAKLEDSAVYLCASSLYWTSGDSTDTQYFGPGTRLTVL.